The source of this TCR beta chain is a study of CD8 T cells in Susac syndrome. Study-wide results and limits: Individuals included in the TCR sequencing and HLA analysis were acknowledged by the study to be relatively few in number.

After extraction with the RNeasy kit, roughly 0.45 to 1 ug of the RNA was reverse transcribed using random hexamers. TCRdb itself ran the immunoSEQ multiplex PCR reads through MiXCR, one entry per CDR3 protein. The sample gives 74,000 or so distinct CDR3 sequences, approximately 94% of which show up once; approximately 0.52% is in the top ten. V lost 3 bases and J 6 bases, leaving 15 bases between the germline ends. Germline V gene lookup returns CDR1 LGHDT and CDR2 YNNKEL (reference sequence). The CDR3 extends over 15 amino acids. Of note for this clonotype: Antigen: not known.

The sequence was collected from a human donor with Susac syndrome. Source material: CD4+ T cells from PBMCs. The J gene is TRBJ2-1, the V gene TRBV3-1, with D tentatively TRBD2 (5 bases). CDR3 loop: CASSQGLRESNEQFF. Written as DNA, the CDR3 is TGTGCCAGCAGCCAGGGCTTGAGGGAATCCAATGAGCAGTTCTTC.